This TCR beta chain was captured in a study of control samples from healthy donors and cancer patients. Repertoires were generated with immunoSEQ multiplex PCR, while TCRdb's copy carries only in-frame clones and drops some. The table records tens of thousands of clones, approximately 89% of them present only once. The sample was PBMCs. The receptor's source is a man in his fifties or sixties with colorectal cancer.

The CDR3 DNA sequence: TGTGCCAGCAGCTCCCACTATGAGCAGTTCTTC. Its protein product is CASSSHYEQFF. The chain has TRBV7-2 and TRBJ2-1, with no clear D. Germline loops: CDR1 SGHTA, CDR2 FQGNSA. V lost 4 bases and J 8 bases, leaving 6 bases between the germline ends. CDR3 length: 11 amino acids.